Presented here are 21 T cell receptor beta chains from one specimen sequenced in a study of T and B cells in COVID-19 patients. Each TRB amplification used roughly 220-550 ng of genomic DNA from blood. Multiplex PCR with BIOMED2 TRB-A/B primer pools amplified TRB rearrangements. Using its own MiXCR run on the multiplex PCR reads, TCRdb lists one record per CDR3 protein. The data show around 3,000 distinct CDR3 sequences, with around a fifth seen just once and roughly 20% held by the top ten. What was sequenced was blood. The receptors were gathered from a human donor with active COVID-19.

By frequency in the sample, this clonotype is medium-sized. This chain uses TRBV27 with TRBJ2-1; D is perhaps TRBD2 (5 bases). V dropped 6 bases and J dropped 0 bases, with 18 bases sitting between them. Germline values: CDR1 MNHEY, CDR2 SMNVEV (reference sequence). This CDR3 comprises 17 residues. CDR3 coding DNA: TGTGCCAGCAGACCAGGACTTCTATTAGCCTCCTACAATGAGCAGTTCTTC. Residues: CASRPGLLLASYNEQFF.

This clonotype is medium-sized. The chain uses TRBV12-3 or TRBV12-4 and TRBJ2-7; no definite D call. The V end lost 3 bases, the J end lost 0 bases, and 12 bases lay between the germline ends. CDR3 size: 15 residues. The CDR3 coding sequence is TGTGCCAGCAGTTTGTTAACTGCACACTCCTACGAGCAGTACTTC. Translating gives CASSLLTAHSYEQYF.

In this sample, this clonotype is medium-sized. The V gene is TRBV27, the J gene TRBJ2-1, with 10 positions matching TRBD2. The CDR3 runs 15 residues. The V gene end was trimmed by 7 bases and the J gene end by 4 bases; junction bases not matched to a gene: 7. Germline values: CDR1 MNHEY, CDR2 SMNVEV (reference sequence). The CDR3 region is CASTPLLAGYNEQFF. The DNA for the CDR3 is TGTGCCAGCACCCCGCTACTAGCGGGGTACAATGAGCAGTTCTTC.

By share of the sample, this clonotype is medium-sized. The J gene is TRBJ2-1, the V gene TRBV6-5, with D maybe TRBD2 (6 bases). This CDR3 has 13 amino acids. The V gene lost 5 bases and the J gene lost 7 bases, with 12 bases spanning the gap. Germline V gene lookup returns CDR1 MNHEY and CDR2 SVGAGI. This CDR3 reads CASSPQLANEQFF. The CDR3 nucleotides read TGTGCCAGCAGTCCCCAACTAGCAAATGAGCAGTTCTTC.

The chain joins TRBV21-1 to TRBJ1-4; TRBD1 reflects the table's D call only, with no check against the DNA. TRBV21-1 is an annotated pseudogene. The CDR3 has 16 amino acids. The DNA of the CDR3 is TGTGCCAGCAGCAAAGAATTTAGGGGGGGGTATGAAAAACTGTTTTTT. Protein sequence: CASSKEFRGGYEKLFF.

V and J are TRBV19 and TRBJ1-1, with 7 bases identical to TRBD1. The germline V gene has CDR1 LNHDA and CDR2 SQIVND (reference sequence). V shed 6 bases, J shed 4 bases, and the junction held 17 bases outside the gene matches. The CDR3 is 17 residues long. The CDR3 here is CASSRQGGEAGGTEAFF. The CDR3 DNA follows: TGTGCCAGTAGCCGCCAGGGGGGTGAGGCGGGGGGCACTGAAGCTTTCTTT.

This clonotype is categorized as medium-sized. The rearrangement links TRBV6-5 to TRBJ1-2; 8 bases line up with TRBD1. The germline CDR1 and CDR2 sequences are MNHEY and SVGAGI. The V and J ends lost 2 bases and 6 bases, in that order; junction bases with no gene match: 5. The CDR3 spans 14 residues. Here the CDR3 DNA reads TGTGCCAGCAGTTACGTCGGACAGGGTCATGGCTACACCTTC. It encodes CASSYVGQGHGYTF.

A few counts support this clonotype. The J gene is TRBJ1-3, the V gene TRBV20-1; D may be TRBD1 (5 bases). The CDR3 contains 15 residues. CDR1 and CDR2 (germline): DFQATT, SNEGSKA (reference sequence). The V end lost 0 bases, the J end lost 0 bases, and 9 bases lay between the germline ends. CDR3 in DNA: TGCAGTGCTAGAGATCGAGGGGCCTCTGGAAACACCATATATTTT. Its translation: CSARDRGASGNTIYF.

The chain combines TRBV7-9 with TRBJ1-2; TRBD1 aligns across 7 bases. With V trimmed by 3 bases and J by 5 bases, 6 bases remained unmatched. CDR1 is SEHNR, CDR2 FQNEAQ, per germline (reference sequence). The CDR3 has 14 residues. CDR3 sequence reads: CASSFGQEGYGYTF. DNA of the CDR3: TGTGCCAGCAGCTTTGGACAGGAAGGGTATGGCTACACCTTC.

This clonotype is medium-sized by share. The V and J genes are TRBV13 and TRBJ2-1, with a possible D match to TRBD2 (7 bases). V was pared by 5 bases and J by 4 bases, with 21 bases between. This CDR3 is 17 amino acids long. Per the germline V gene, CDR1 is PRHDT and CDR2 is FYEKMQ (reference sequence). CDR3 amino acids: CASSPDVGGLRYNEQFF. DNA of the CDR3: TGTGCCAGCAGCCCCGATGTGGGGGGGCTTCGATACAATGAGCAGTTCTTC. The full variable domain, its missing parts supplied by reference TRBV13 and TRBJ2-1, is AAGVIQSPRHLIKEKRETATLKCYPIPRHDTVYWYQQGPGQDPQFLISFYEKMQSDKGSIPDRFSAQQFSDYHSELNMSSLELGDSALYFCASSPDVGGLRYNEQFFGPGTRLTVL.

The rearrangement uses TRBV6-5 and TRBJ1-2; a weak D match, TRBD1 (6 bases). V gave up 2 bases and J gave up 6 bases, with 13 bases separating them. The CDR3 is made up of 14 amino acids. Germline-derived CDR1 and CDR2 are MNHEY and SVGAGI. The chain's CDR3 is CASSYDGGLDGYTF. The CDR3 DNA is TGTGCCAGCAGTTACGATGGGGGGCTCGATGGCTACACCTTC.

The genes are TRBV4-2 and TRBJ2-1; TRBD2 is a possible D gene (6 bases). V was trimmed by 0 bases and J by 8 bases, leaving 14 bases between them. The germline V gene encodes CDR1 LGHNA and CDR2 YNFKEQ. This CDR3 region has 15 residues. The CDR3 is CASSQESAGNHEQFF. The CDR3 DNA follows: TGTGCCAGCAGCCAAGAGTCCGCGGGAAACCATGAGCAGTTCTTC.

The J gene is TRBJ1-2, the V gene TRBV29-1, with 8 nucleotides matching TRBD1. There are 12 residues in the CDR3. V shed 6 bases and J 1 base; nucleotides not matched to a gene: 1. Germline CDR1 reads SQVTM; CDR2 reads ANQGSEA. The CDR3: CSVGQGNYGYTF. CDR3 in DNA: TGCAGCGTAGGACAGGGTAACTATGGCTACACCTTC.

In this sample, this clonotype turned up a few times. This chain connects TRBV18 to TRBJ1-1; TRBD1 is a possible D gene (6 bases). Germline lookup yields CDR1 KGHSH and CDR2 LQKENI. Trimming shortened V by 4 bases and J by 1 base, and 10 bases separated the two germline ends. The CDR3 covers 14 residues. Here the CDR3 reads CASSLMDRNTEAFF. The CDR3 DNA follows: TGTGCCAGCTCACTGATGGACAGGAACACTGAAGCTTTCTTT.

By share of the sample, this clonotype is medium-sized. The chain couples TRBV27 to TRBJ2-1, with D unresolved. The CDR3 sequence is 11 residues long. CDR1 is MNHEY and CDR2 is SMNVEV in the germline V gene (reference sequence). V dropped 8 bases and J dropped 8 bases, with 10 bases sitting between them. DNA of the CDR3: TGTGCCAGCGGGTTCTGGGATGAGCAGTTCTTC. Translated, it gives CASGFWDEQFF.

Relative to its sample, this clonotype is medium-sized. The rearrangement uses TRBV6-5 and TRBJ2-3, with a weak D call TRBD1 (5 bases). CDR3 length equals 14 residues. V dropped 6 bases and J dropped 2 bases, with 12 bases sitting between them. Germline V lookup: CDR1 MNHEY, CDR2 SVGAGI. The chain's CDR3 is CASRRGSYTDTQYF. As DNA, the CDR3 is TGTGCCAGCAGAAGGGGTTCTTACACAGATACGCAGTATTTT.

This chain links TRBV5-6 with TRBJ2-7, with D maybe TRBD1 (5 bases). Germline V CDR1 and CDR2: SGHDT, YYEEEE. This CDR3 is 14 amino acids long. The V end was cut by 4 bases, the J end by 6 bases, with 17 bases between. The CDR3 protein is CASSPREGVIEQYF. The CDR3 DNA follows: TGTGCCAGCAGCCCCCGCGAAGGGGTAATCGAGCAGTACTTC.

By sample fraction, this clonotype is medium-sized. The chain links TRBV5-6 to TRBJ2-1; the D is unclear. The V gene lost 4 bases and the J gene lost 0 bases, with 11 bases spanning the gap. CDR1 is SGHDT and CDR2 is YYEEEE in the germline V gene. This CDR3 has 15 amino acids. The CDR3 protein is CASSPRKDSYNEQFF. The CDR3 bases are TGTGCCAGCAGCCCCCGGAAGGACTCCTACAATGAGCAGTTCTTC.

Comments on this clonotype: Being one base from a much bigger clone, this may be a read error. The CDR3 reads CASSWGGQSTDTQYF. CDR3 coding DNA: TGCGCCAGCAGCTGGGGGGGTCAGAGCACAGATACGCAGTATTTT. The chain employs TRBV5-5 and TRBJ2-3, with 7 bases fitting TRBD2. The germline V gene has CDR1 SGHKS and CDR2 YYEKEE (reference sequence). The CDR3 extends over 15 amino acids. Variable domain in full (rest from reference TRBV5-5 and TRBJ2-3): DAGVTQSPTHLIKTRGQQVTLRCSPISGHKSVSWYQQVLGQGPQFIFQYYEKEERGRGNFPDRFSARQFPNYSSELNVNALLLGDSALYLCASSWGGQSTDTQYFGPGTRLTVL.

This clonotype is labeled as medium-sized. The CDR3 region has the DNA TGTGCCAGCACCCCGAGAGTGCAGAGCAATGAGCAGTTCTTC. Its translation: CASTPRVQSNEQFF. The chain uses TRBV12-3 or TRBV12-4 and TRBJ2-1; no clear D gene. The CDR3 sequence is 14 residues long. The V end lost 7 bases, the J end lost 6 bases, and 16 bases lay between the germline ends.

CDR3 sequence: CASKLAAPYEQYF. CDR3 DNA: TGTGCCAGCAAGCTAGCGGCCCCCTACGAGCAGTACTTC. The chain employs TRBV12-3 or TRBV12-4 and TRBJ2-7; 7 bases match TRBD2. The J segment lost 2 bases and the V segment lost 7 bases, leaving 5 bases of the junction unmatched. CDR3 size: 13 residues.